This T cell receptor (beta chain) came from a study of graft-versus-host responses after intestinal transplantation (dated by TCRdb to about 2021). Notes on the research overall: The transplants that recipients received were multivisceral, liver-intestinal, or isolated intestinal. All recipients received anti-thymocyte globulin induction followed by maintenance tacrolimus and steroids for about three years. Bulk TCR-beta CDR3 sequencing was used to track graft-versus-host and host-versus-graft alloreactive T cell clones in the graft, circulation and bone marrow after intestinal transplantation. Alloreactive clones were identified by sequencing pre-transplant mixed lymphocyte reaction products and comparing them with unstimulated pre-transplant donor and recipient T cells. A cohort of approximately 24 intestinal transplant recipients, including one retransplant, was enrolled, and a few patients lacking pretransplant specimens were excluded. Donor T cell macrochimerism was defined as a peak of at least 4% donor T cells among recipient peripheral blood mononuclear cells. Samples from a few later patients were sequenced in-house on an Illumina MiSeq with MiXCR processing rather than by the commercial service.

The protocol used for the library was the immunoSEQ multiplex PCR assay. In most patients, genomic DNA was isolated using the Qiagen DNeasy Blood and Tissue Kit and sent frozen to Adaptive Biotechnologies for TCR sequencing. For most patients, high-throughput TCR-beta CDR3 sequencing of genomic DNA was performed by Adaptive Biotechnologies. Per the original workflow: TCR sequencing data were retrieved from Adaptive's ImmunoSEQ software for 15 to 20 patients, whereas three other patients were processed with MiXCR and VDJtools. To correct CD4 versus CD8 sorting errors, sequences present in both subsets at a frequency ratio below 5:1 were removed. CDR3 nucleotide sequences shared by donor and recipient were removed because the origin of these sequences could not be assigned. Alloreactive clones required at least 2-fold expansion over unstimulated cells and minimum CFSE-low frequency of 0.002% (template counts) or 0.001% (read counts). Clones detected in sequenced pre-transplant spleen, lymph node, or MLR CFSE-low populations of the donor or recipient were defined as mappable. The cumulative frequency of alloreactive clones was calculated as a percentage of all sequences, weighted by copy number. This immuneACCESS table, as held by TCRdb, lists in-frame sequences with V and J called but not all clones. Of the missing ones, under half trace to an unresolved V gene in checked studies; the others have no known cause. V and J calls and clone size are as listed in that table; D and trimming were resolved from the DNA. Across this sample there are tens of thousands of clones, with approximately 94% seen only once. About 0.41% of the sample goes to the ten largest clones.

General findings and caveats noted by the study authors: Peak levels of circulating GvH clones were associated with declines in HvG clones early after transplant. Patients with donor T cell macrochimerism had high GvH to HvG T cell clonal ratios in their allografts. Conclusions were limited by the relatively low number and heterogeneity of intestinal transplant patients. GvH clones were found in recipient bone marrow, and some of the GvH clones appeared earlier in ileal mucosa or blood, which is consistent with an intestinal mucosal origin.

A remark on this clone: Its antigen specificity is not known. Per-base quality was not reported, and no clone a single base away is much larger than it.

The time point label, read with the paper, signifies: cells obtained before transplantation from donor or recipient. CD3+CD4+ and CD3+CD8+ populations were FACS-sorted from unstimulated pre-transplant donor and recipient cells taken from spleen or lymph nodes. This TCR was sampled from a human donor who was the organ donor for an intestinal transplant. The specimen was unstimulated CD4+ T cells sorted from spleen or lymph node cells, collected before transplant.

The DNA is as follows: TGTGCCAGTAGAAGGGAGAATTCACCCCTCCACTTT. This encodes CASRRENSPLHF. The chain couples TRBV19 to TRBJ1-6; the D segment cannot be called with confidence. V is reduced by 6 bases and J by 7 bases, leaving a spacing of 7 bases between them. Counted from cysteine to phenylalanine, this CDR3 has 12 amino acids. Only the CDR3 portion is preserved as DNA: 36 bases, with reading frame beginning at the first base. As encoded in the germline V gene (reference sequence), CDR1 is LNHDA while CDR2 is SQIVND.